This T cell receptor beta chain was recovered during a study of early T cells in non-severe SARS-CoV-2 infection. Study overall: Bulk RNA taken from unsorted whole blood was sequenced, leaving chains unpaired.

The V end lost 5 bases, the J end lost 8 bases, and 18 bases lay between the germline ends. Germline V gene lookup returns CDR1 SGHTA and CDR2 FQGNSA. The CDR3 runs to 14 residues. TCRdb re-called the 5' RACE reads with MiXCR, one entry per CDR3 protein. The sample has almost 30,000 distinct CDR3 sequences, about 5.7% seen once. The origin of this receptor is an adult who was a healthcare worker with PCR-confirmed SARS-CoV-2 infection or an uninfected control (not recorded which). Sequencing was done on a sample of whole blood. This chain joins TRBV7-2 and TRBJ1-2; D perhaps matches TRBD1 (5 bases). The CDR3 DNA reads as TGTGCCAGCAGCCTCGGACACGGCCTGAGGGGCTACACCTTC. It is translated as CASSLGHGLRGYTF.